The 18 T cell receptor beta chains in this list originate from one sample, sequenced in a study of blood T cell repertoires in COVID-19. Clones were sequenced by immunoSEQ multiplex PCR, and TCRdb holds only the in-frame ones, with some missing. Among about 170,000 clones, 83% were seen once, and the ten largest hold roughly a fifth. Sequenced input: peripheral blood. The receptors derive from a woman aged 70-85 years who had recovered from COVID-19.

The CDR3 region is CAWSPGRGRGNQPQHF. DNA of the CDR3: TGTGCCTGGAGCCCCGGCCGGGGTCGGGGCAATCAGCCCCAGCATTTT. This sequence joins TRBV30 and TRBJ1-5; unclear D gene. V was clipped by 3 bases and J by 2 bases, with 17 bases between them. Germline V gives CDR1 GTSNPN, CDR2 SVGIG (reference sequence). This CDR3 contains 16 residues.

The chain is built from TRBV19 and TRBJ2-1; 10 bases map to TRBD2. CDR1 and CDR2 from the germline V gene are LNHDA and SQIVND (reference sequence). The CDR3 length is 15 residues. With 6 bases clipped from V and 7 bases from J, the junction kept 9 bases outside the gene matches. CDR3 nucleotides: TGTGCCAGTAGCCCAGCGGGAGGGTTAAGGAATGAGCAGTTCTTC. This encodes CASSPAGGLRNEQFF.

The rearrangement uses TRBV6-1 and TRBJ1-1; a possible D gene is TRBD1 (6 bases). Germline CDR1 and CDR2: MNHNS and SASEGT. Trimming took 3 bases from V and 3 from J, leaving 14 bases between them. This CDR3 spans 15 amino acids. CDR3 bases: TGTGCCAGCAGTGACGCCGAGGGACACTACACTGAAGCTTTCTTT. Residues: CASSDAEGHYTEAFF.

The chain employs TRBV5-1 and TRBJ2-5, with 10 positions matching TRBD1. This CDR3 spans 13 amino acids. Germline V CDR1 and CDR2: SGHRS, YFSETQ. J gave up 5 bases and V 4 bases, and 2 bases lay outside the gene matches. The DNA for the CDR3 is TGCGCCAGCAGCCCGGACAGGGGGGAGACCCAGTACTTC. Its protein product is CASSPDRGETQYF.

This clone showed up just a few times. The CDR3 loop is CASSPRDRGEQYF. The CDR3 DNA follows: TGTGCCAGCAGCCCCCGGGACAGGGGCGAGCAGTACTTC. The rearrangement uses TRBV7-2 and TRBJ2-7; 10 bases are a match to TRBD1. This CDR3 is 13 amino acids long. Looked up from germline, CDR1 is SGHTA and CDR2 is FQGNSA. V lost 5 bases to trimming and J lost 6 bases; unmatched junction nucleotides: 4.

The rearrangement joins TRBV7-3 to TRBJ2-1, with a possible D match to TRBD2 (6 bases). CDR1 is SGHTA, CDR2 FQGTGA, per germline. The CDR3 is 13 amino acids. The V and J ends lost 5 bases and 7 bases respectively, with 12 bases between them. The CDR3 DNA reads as TGTGCCAGCAGCCCCCAGACTAGAAATGAGCAGTTCTTC. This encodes CASSPQTRNEQFF.

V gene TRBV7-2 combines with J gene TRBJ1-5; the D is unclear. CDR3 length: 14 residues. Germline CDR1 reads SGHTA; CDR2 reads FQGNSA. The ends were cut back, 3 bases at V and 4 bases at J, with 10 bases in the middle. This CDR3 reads CASSFSGPNQPQHF. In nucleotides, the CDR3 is TGTGCCAGCAGCTTTAGCGGACCGAATCAGCCCCAGCATTTT.

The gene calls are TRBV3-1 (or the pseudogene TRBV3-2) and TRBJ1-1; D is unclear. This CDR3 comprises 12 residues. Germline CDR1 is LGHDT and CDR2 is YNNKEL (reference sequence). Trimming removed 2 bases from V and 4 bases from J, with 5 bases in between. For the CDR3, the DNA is TGTGCCAGCAGCCAACGGGGCACTGAAGCTTTCTTT. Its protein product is CASSQRGTEAFF.

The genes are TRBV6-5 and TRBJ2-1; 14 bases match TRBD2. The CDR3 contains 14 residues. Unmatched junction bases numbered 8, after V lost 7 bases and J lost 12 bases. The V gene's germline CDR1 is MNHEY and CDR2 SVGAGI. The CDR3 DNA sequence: TGTGCCAGCACCACCCACGGGACTAGCGGGAGGCAGTTCTTC. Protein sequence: CASTTHGTSGRQFF.

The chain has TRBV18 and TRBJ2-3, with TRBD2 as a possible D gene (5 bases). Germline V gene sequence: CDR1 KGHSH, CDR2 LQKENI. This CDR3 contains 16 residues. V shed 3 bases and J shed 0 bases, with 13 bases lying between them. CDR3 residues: CASSPFAGTSTDTQYF. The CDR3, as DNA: TGTGCCAGCTCACCCTTTGCGGGTACTAGCACAGATACGCAGTATTTT.

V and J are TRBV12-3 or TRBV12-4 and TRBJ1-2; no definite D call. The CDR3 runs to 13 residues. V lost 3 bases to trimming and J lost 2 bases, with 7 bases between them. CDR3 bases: TGTGCCAGCAGTTTGACGGGGAACTATGGCTACACCTTC. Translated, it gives CASSLTGNYGYTF.

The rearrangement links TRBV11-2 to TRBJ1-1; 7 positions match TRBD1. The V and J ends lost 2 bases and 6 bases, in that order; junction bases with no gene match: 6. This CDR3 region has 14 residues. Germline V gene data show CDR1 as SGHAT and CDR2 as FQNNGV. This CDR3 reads CASSLLGDSSEAFF. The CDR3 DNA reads TGTGCCAGCAGCTTACTCGGGGACAGCTCTGAAGCTTTCTTT.

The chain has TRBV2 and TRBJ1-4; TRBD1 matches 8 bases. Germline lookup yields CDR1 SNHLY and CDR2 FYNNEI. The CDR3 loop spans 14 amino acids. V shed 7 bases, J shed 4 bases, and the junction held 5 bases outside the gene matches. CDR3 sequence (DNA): TGTGCCAGCATAGAAGACAGGGGTAATGAAAAACTGTTTTTT. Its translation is CASIEDRGNEKLFF.

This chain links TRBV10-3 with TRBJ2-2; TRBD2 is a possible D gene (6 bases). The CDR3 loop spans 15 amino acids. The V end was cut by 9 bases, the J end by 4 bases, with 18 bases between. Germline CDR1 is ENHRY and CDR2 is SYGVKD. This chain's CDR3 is CAINRIPGGTGELFF. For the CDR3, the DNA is TGTGCCATTAACCGGATACCCGGGGGCACCGGGGAGCTGTTTTTT.

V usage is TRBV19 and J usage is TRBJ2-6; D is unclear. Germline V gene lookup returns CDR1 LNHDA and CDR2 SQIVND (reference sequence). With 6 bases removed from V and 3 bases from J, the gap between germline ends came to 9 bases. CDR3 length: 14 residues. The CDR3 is CASRLPGGANVLTF. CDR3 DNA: TGTGCCAGTAGACTCCCGGGTGGGGCCAACGTCCTGACTTTC.

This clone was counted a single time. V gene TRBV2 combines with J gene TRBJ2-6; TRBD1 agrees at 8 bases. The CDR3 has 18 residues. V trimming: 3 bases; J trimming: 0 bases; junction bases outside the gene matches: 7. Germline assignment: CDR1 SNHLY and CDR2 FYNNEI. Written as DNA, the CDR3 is TGTGCCAGCAGTGATGGGGGGACAGGCGGCTCTGGGGCCAACGTCCTGACTTTC. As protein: CASSDGGTGGSGANVLTF.

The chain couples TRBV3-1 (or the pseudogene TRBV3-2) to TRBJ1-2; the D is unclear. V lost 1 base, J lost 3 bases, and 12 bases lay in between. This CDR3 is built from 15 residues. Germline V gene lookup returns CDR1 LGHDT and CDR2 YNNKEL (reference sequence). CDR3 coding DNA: TGTGCCAGCAGCCAAGGGGCAGGTCCTGACTATGGCTACACCTTC. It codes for CASSQGAGPDYGYTF.

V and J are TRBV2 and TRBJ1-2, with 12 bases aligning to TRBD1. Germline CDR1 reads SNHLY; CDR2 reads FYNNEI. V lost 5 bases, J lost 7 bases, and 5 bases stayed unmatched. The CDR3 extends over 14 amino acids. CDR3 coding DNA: TGTGCCAGCAGTCTCCGGGACAGGGGGCTTGGCTACACCTTC. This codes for CASSLRDRGLGYTF.